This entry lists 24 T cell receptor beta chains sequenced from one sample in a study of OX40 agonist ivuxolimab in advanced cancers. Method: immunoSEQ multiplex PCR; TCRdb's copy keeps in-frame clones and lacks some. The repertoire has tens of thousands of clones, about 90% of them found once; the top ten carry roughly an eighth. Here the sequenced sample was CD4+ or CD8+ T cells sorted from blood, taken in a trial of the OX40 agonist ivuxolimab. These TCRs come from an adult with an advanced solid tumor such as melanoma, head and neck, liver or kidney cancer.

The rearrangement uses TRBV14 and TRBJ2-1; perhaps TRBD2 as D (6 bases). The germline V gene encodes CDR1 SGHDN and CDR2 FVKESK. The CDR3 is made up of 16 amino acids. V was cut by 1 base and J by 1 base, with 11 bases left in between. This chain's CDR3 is CASSQVGSGSYNEQFF. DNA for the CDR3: TGTGCCAGCAGCCAAGTAGGTAGCGGATCCTACAATGAGCAGTTCTTC.

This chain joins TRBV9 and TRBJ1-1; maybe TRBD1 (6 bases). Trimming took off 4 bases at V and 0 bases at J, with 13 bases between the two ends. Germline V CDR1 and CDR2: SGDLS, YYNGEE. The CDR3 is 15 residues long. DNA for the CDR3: TGTGCCAGCAGCCCCCAACAGGGCCTGAACACTGAAGCTTTCTTT. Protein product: CASSPQQGLNTEAFF.

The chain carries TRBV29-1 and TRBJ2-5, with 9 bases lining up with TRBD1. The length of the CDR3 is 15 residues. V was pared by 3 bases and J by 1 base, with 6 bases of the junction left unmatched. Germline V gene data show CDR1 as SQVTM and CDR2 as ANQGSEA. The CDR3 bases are TGCAGCGTTGATCTAGGACAGGGGCCCCAAGAGACCCAGTACTTC. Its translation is CSVDLGQGPQETQYF.

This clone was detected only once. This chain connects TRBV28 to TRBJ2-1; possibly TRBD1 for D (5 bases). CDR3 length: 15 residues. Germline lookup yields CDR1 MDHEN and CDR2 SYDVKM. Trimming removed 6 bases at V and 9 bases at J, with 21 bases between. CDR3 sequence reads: CASSLQADFSSEQFF. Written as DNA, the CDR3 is TGTGCCAGCAGCCTACAGGCGGATTTTTCGTCTGAGCAGTTCTTC.

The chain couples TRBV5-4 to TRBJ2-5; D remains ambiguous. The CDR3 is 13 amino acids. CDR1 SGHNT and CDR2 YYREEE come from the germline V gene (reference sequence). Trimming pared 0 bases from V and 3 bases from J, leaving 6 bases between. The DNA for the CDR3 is TGTGCCAGCAGCTTGGGAATAGAAGAGACCCAGTACTTC. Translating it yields CASSLGIEETQYF.

The CDR3 loop is CASTGKYGYTF. Written as DNA, the CDR3 is TGCGCCAGCACGGGGAAATATGGCTACACCTTC. The V call is TRBV5-1, the J call TRBJ1-2; D not certain. V lost 6 bases and J lost 5, with 8 bases in between. The V gene's germline CDR1 is SGHRS and CDR2 YFSETQ. The CDR3 loop spans 11 amino acids.

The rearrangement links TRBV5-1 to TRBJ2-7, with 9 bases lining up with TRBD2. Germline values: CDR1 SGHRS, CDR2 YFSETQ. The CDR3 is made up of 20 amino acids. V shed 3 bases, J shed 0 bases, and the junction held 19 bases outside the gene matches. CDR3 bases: TGCGCCAGCAGCTGGGATTCTAGCGGGAACCCAAGGGGGTACTCCTACGAGCAGTACTTC. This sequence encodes CASSWDSSGNPRGYSYEQYF.

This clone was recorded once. The CDR3: CASQTGTGRYEQYF. CDR3 DNA sequence: TGTGCCAGCCAAACCGGGACAGGGCGCTACGAGCAGTACTTC. V and J are TRBV2 and TRBJ2-7, with 9 nucleotides matching TRBD1. J gave up 3 bases and V 8 bases, and 8 bases lay outside the gene matches. Germline V gene data show CDR1 as SNHLY and CDR2 as FYNNEI. CDR3 size: 14 residues.

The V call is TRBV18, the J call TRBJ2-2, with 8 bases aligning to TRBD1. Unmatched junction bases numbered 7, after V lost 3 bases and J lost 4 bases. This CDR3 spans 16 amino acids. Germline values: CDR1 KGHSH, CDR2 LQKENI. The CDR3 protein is CASSPRDRTLTGELFF. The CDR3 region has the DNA TGTGCCAGCTCACCCCGGGACAGGACCCTCACCGGGGAGCTGTTTTTT.

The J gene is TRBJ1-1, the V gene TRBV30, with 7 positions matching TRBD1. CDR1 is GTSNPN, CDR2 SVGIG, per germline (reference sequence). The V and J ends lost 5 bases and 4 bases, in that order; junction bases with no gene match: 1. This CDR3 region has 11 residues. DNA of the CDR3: TGTGCCTGGGCAGGGGGCACTGAAGCTTTCTTT. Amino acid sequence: CAWAGGTEAFF.

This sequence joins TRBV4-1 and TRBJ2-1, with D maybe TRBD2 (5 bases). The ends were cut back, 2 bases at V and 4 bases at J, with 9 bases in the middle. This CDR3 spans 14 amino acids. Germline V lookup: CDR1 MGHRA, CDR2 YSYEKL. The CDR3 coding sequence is TGCGCCAGCAGCCAACTGAGGGAGTACAATGAGCAGTTCTTC. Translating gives CASSQLREYNEQFF.

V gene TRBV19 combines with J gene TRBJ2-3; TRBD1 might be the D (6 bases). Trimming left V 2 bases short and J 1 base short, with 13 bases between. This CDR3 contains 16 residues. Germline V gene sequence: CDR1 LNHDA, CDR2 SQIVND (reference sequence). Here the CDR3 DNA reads TGTGCCAGTAGTATATCTGGGGGCTTGGGCACAGATACGCAGTATTTT. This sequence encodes CASSISGGLGTDTQYF.

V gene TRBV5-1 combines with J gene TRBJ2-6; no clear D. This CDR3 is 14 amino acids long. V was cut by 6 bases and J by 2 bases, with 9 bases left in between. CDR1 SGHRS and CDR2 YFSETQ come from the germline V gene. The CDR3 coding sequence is TGCGCCAGCACAGAGAACGCTGGGGCCAACGTCCTGACTTTC. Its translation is CASTENAGANVLTF. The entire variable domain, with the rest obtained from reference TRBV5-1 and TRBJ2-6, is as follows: KAGVTQTPRYLIKTRGQQVTLSCSPISGHRSVSWYQQTPGQGLQFLFEYFSETQRNKGNFPGRFSGRQFSNSRSEMNVSTLELGDSALYLCASTENAGANVLTFGAGSRLTVL.

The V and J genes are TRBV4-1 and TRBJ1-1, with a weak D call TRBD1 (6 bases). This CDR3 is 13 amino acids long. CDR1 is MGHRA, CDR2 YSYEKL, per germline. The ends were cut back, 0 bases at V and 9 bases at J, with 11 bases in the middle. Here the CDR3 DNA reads TGCGCCAGCAGCCAAGACCAGGGGCGGAAAGCTTTCTTT. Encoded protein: CASSQDQGRKAFF.

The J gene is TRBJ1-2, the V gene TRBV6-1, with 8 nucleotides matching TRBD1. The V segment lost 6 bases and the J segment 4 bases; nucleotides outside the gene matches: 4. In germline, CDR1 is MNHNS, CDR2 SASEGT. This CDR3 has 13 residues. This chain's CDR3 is CASRPTGGYGYTF. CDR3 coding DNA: TGTGCCAGCAGACCTACAGGGGGCTATGGCTACACCTTC.

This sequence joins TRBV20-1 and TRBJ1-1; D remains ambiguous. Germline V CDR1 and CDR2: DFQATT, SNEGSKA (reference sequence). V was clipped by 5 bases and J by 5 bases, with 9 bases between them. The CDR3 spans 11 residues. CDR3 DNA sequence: TGCAGTGCTCTAGTGGGGACTGAAGCTTTCTTT. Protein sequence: CSALVGTEAFF.

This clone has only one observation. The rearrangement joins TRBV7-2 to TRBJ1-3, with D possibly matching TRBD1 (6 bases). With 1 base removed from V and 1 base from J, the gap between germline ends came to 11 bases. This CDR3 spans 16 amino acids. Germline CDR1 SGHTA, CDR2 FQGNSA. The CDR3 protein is CASSLGQARSGNTIYF. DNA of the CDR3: TGTGCCAGCAGCTTAGGACAGGCTCGGTCTGGAAACACCATATATTTT.

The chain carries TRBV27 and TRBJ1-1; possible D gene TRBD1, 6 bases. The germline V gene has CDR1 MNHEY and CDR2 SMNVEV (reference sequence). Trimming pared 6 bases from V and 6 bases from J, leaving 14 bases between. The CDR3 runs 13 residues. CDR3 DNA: TGTGCCAGCAGGGACAGAGGGACGGCTGAAGCTTTCTTT. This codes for CASRDRGTAEAFF.

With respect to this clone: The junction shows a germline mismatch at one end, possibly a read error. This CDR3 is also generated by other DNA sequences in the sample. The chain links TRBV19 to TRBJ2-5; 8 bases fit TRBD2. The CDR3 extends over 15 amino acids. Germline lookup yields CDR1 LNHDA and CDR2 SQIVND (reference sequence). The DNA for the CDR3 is TGTGCCAGTAGCATAGCACTAGCGGTCCAAGAGACCCAGTACTTC. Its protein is CASSIALAVQETQYF.

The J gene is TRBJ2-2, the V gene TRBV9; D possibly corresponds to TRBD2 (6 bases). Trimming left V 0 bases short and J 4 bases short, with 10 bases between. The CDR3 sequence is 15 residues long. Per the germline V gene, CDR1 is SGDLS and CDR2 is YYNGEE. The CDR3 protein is CASSVAEGGTGELFF. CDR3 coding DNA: TGTGCCAGCAGCGTAGCGGAGGGAGGCACCGGGGAGCTGTTTTTT.

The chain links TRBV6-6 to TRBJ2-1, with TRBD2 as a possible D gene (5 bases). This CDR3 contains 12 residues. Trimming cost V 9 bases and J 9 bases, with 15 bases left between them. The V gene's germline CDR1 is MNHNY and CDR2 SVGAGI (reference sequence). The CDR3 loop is CASERTSSEQFF. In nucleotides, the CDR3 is TGTGCCAGTGAACGGACTTCCAGTGAGCAGTTCTTC.

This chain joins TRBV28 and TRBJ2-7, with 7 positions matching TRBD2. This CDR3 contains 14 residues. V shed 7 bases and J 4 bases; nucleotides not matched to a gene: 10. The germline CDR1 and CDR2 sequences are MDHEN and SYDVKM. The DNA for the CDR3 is TGTGCCAGCAAAAAAGTGGGAGGGTGGTACGAGCAGTACTTC. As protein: CASKKVGGWYEQYF.

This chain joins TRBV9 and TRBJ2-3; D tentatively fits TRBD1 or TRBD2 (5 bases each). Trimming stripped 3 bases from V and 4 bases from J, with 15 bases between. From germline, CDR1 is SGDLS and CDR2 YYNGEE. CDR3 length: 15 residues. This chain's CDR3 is CASSDEGRGPDTQYF. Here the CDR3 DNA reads TGTGCCAGCAGCGACGAGGGTAGGGGTCCAGATACGCAGTATTTT.

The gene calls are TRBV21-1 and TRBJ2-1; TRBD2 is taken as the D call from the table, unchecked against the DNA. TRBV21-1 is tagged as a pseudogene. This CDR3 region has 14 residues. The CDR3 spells CASSKVNRDNEQFF. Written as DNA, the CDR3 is TGTGCCAGCAGCAAAGTTAATCGGGACAATGAGCAGTTCTTC.